This is a list of T cell receptor beta chains from one sample in a study of blood T cell repertoires in COVID-19. Method: immunoSEQ multiplex PCR; TCRdb's copy keeps in-frame clones and lacks some. The table shows 90,000 to 95,000 clones, with more than 75% occurring only once. The sequenced sample consisted of peripheral blood. Receptors were obtained from a woman older than 75 with active COVID-19. Each CDR3 is given with its conserved first and last residue. Fields, in order: D gene, J gene, clone size, V gene, CDR3 protein, CDR3 DNA. D genes are given only for firm matches. Clone size is shown for a subset of rows, as once, few, many or a class of expanded clone.

TRBD2 | TRBJ2-7 | once | TRBV19 | CATGTSGSSYEQYF | TGTGCCACAGGGACTAGCGGGAGTTCCTACGAGCAGTACTTC
NA | TRBJ1-1 | NA | TRBV28 | CASSFSEGNTEAFF | TGTGCCAGCAGTTTCAGTGAGGGCAACACTGAAGCTTTCTTT
TRBD2 | TRBJ2-1 | NA | TRBV7-2 | CASSLRPGGNEQFF | TGTGCCAGCAGCTTAAGGCCGGGGGGGAATGAGCAGTTCTTC
TRBD1 | TRBJ1-5 | once | TRBV12-3/TRBV12-4 | CASRQPQGQQHF | TGTGCCAGCAGACAACCACAGGGGCAACAGCATTTT
NA | TRBJ2-1 | NA | TRBV2 | CASSDGAYNEQFF | TGTGCCAGCAGTGATGGAGCGTACAATGAGCAGTTCTTC
NA | TRBJ2-5 | NA | TRBV29-1 | CSVYRYGGETQYF | TGCAGCGTCTACAGATATGGAGGGGAGACCCAGTACTTC
NA | TRBJ1-1 | NA | TRBV28 | CASSAYRVGTEAFF | TGTGCCAGCAGTGCTTACAGGGTTGGAACTGAAGCTTTCTTT
NA | TRBJ1-3 | once | TRBV6-6 | CASSQGTAGGNTIYF | TGTGCCAGCAGTCAGGGCACCGCGGGGGGAAACACCATATATTTT
NA | TRBJ1-1 | NA | TRBV19 | CASSISSTEAFF | TGTGCCAGTAGTATCTCCAGCACTGAAGCTTTCTTT
NA | TRBJ2-5 | NA | TRBV20-1 | CSASGETQYF | TGCAGTGCCTCCGGGGAGACCCAGTACTTC
NA | TRBJ2-7 | NA | TRBV7-9 | CASSQGTGLQYF | TGTGCCAGCAGCCAGGGAACGGGACTCCAGTACTTC
TRBD1 | TRBJ2-7 | NA | TRBV5-8 | CASSAPGTGGGTYEQYF | TGTGCCAGCAGCGCACCCGGGACAGGGGGCGGCACCTACGAGCAGTACTTC
TRBD2 | TRBJ2-1 | NA | TRBV4-2 | CASSQLAAGNEQFF | TGTGCCAGCAGCCAACTAGCGGCAGGGAATGAGCAGTTCTTC
NA | TRBJ1-4 | NA | TRBV7-2 | CASSLLQGSTNEKLFF | TGTGCCAGCAGCTTACTGCAGGGGTCTACTAATGAAAAACTGTTTTTT
NA | TRBJ2-3 | NA | TRBV6-1 | CASSEDIFRSTDTQYF | TGTGCCAGCAGTGAAGATATCTTCAGGAGCACAGATACGCAGTATTTT
TRBD2 | TRBJ2-3 | NA | TRBV7-2 | CASSLGGLAGADTQYF | TGTGCCAGCAGCTTAGGCGGTCTAGCGGGAGCTGATACGCAGTATTTT
TRBD1 | TRBJ1-1 | NA | TRBV19 | CASRDRGLGTEAFF | TGTGCCAGCAGGGACAGGGGGCTTGGCACTGAAGCTTTCTTT
TRBD1 | TRBJ2-7 | NA | TRBV3-1/TRBV3-2 | CASRRGTGAYEQYF | TGTGCCAGCAGACGCGGGACAGGGGCCTACGAGCAGTACTTC
TRBD1 | TRBJ1-4 | few | TRBV27 | CASSFGGTGDLREKLFF | TGTGCCAGCAGTTTTGGTGGGACAGGGGATTTGAGGGAAAAACTGTTTTTT
TRBD2 | TRBJ2-1 | NA | TRBV7-8 | CASSHHSGSEAYNEQFF | TGTGCCAGCAGCCACCATAGCGGGAGTGAAGCCTACAATGAGCAGTTCTTC
NA | TRBJ2-7 | NA | TRBV2 | CASSGKAEQYF | TGTGCCAGCAGCGGGAAGGCAGAGCAGTACTTC